This TCR beta chain was observed in a study of metastatic and nonmetastatic thyroid tumors. In the study overall: Repertoires of blood and of tissue (tumor or nodule) from malignant and benign thyroid patients were compared.

This clone was seen at least ten times. Thyroid surgery was preceded by no treatment in any patient. TCRdb re-analyzed the PCR reads through MiXCR. Here the sample spans 20,000 to 30,000 clones, about 24% being singletons. V lost 1 base and J lost 2, with 23 bases in between. Germline CDR1 SGHNT, CDR2 YENEEA. This CDR3 comprises 19 residues. Sequencing was performed on tumor tissue. The V call is TRBV11-3, the J call TRBJ2-5, with D perhaps TRBD2 (5 bases). The receptor was isolated from a male donor with papillary thyroid cancer or a benign thyroid nodule (not recorded which). Some clones in this sample may be carry-over from other donors' samples. CDR3 DNA sequence: TGTGCCAGCAGCTTAGGGGAGATCGGGTTAGCGAGAGTTCAAGAGACCCAGTACTTC. Protein product: CASSLGEIGLARVQETQYF.